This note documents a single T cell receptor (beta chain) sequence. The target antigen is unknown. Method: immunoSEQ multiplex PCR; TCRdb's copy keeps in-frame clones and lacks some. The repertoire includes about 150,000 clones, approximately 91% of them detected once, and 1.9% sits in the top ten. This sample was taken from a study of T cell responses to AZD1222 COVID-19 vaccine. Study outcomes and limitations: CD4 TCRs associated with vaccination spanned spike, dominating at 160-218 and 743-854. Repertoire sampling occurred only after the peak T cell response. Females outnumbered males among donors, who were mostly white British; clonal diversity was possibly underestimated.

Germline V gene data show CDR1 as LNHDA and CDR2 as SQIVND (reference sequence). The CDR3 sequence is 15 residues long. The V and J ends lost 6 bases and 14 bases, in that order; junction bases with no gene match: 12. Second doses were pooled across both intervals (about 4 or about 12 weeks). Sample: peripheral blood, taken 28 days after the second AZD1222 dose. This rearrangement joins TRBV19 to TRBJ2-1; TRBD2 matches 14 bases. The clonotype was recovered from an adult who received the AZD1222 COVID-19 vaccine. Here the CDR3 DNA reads TGTGCCAGTAGCTTTCTGACTAGCGGGAGGGCCAAGGAGTTCTTC. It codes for CASSFLTSGRAKEFF.